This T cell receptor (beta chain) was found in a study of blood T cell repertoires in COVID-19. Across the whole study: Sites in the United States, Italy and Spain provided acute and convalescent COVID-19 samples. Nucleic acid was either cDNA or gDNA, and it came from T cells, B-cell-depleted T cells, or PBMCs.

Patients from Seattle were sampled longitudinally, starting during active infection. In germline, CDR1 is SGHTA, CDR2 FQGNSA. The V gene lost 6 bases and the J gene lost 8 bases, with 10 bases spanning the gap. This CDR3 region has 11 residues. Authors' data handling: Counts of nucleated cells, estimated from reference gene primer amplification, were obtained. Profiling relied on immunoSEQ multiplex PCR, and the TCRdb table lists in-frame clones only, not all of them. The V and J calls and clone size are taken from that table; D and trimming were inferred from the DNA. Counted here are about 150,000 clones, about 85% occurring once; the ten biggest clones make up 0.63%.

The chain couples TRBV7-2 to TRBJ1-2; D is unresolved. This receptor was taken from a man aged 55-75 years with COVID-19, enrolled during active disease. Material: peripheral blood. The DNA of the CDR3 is TGTGCCAGCAGGGCGGGGTACGGCTACACCTTC. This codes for CASRAGYGYTF.